Below, 26 T cell receptor beta chains from the same sample are listed, as sequenced in a study of Graves' ophthalmopathy and Graves' hyperthyroidism. The study amplified TCR beta CDR3 regions using RNA transcripts. First-round RT-PCR relied on HTBI primers, and a second-round multiplex PCR came next. MiXCR, run by TCRdb on the multiplex PCR reads, gives a single entry per CDR3 protein. Of roughly 1.1 million distinct CDR3 sequences in the sample, 36% were seen once. The sample taken for sequencing was peripheral blood or thyroid tissue (not recorded which). The source is an adult man with Graves' hyperthyroidism.

This clonotype was seen a handful of times. The chain combines TRBV5-1 with TRBJ2-5, with a weak D call TRBD2 (6 bases). The V gene lost 4 bases and the J gene lost 4 bases, with 17 bases spanning the gap. The CDR3 is 15 residues long. Per germline, CDR1 SGHRS and CDR2 YFSETQ. The CDR3 reads CASSRSTGEGETQYF. As DNA, the CDR3 is TGCGCCAGCAGCCGATCAACGGGAGAAGGAGAGACCCAGTACTTC.

This clonotype has only a few counts. V and J are TRBV6-5 and TRBJ2-7; D is unclear. CDR3 length equals 14 residues. Trimming shortened V by 6 bases and J by 0 bases, and 12 bases separated the two germline ends. Germline-derived CDR1 and CDR2 are MNHEY and SVGAGI. The CDR3 loop reads CASRLTRSSYEQYF. In DNA, the CDR3 is TGTGCCAGCAGATTGACTCGCAGCTCCTACGAGCAGTACTTC.

This clonotype appeared many times. V usage is TRBV29-1 and J usage is TRBJ1-2; TRBD1 might be the D (6 bases). Per the germline V gene, CDR1 is SQVTM and CDR2 is ANQGSEA. V lost 4 bases and J lost 4, with 16 bases in between. This CDR3 contains 14 residues. The CDR3 region has the DNA TGCAGCGTTGGGCGGCAGGGGCAAAGCTATGGCTACACCTTC. Its protein is CSVGRQGQSYGYTF.

The rearrangement joins TRBV13 to TRBJ2-2; D perhaps matches TRBD1 (6 bases). V lost 7 bases and J lost 7, with 13 bases in between. Per the germline V gene, CDR1 is PRHDT and CDR2 is FYEKMQ (reference sequence). The CDR3 totals 13 residues. This CDR3 reads CASKRAGVGELFF. CDR3 nucleotides: TGTGCCAGCAAACGCGCAGGGGTCGGGGAGCTGTTTTTT.

The chain carries TRBV5-1 and TRBJ1-2, with D possibly TRBD1 on 6 matching bases. V was clipped by 2 bases and J by 7 bases, with 18 bases between them. CDR3 length: 15 amino acids. CDR1 is SGHRS, CDR2 YFSETQ, per germline. CDR3 in DNA: TGCGCCAGCAGCTTTCCCCGGGACACTCCCTCTGGCTACACCTTC. Its protein is CASSFPRDTPSGYTF.

V is TRBV5-4 and J is TRBJ2-5; 7 positions match TRBD2. J lost 9 bases, V lost 4 bases, and 6 bases had no gene match. The V gene's germline CDR1 is SGHNT and CDR2 YYREEE (reference sequence). CDR3 length: 12 residues. The CDR3 protein is CASSPIGGAQYF. CDR3 DNA sequence: TGTGCCAGCAGCCCTATTGGGGGGGCCCAGTACTTC.

This clonotype was seen a handful of times. The chain employs TRBV28 and TRBJ2-5; D is possibly TRBD1 (5 bases). V dropped 7 bases and J dropped 7 bases, with 22 bases sitting between them. The CDR3 runs 15 residues. Germline V gives CDR1 MDHEN, CDR2 SYDVKM. The CDR3, as DNA: TGTGCCAGCACAACGGGTCAGGGTGTATTGGGGACCCAGTACTTC. This codes for CASTTGQGVLGTQYF.

This clonotype was seen a single time. It may be a read error: a sequence one base away is much more abundant. The gene calls are TRBV7-9 and TRBJ1-6; D not certain. The CDR3 runs to 18 residues. Germline CDR1 is SEHNR and CDR2 is FQNEAQ (reference sequence). Trimming removed 1 base from V and 7 bases from J, with 20 bases in between. CDR3 nucleotides: TGTGCCAGCAGCTTAGTTCGGGGATTACTAAACTTGAATTCACCCCTCCACTTT. Its translation is CASSLVRGLLNLNSPLHF.

This chain joins TRBV6-6 and TRBJ1-2; TRBD1 might be the D (6 bases). Looked up from germline, CDR1 is MNHNY and CDR2 is SVGAGI (reference sequence). V shed 7 bases and J shed 0 bases, with 9 bases lying between them. This CDR3 has 13 amino acids. CDR3 nucleotide sequence: TGTGCCAGCAACGAGGGGGCTAACTATGGCTACACCTTC. Translated, it gives CASNEGANYGYTF.

This chain uses TRBV12-3 or TRBV12-4 with TRBJ1-2, with TRBD1 identical over 9 bases. J gave up 0 bases and V 3 bases, and 5 bases lay outside the gene matches. The CDR3 loop spans 16 amino acids. The CDR3 region has the DNA TGTGCCAGCAGTTTGGGGACAGGGTCCTCTAACTATGGCTACACCTTC. Encoded protein: CASSLGTGSSNYGYTF.

This clonotype was counted many times. The rearrangement links TRBV15 to TRBJ2-7; D unclear. The V gene lost 0 bases and the J gene lost 3 bases, with 6 bases spanning the gap. The length of the CDR3 is 13 residues. Germline CDR1 LNHNV, CDR2 YYDKDF (reference sequence). The CDR3 coding sequence is TGTGCCACCAGCAGAGACCGAATCTACGAGCAGTACTTC. This gives the protein CATSRDRIYEQYF.

This clonotype was seen many times. This rearrangement joins TRBV6-5 to TRBJ2-7, with 8 positions matching TRBD2. The CDR3 consists of 14 residues. With 6 bases clipped from V and 6 bases from J, the junction kept 10 bases outside the gene matches. Germline V gene lookup returns CDR1 MNHEY and CDR2 SVGAGI. The DNA of the CDR3 is TGTGCCAGCAGCCAACGGGGGGGAATTCGCGAGCAGTACTTC. It specifies CASSQRGGIREQYF.

V gene TRBV12-3 or TRBV12-4 combines with J gene TRBJ1-6, with 7 nucleotides matching TRBD1. After removal of 6 bases from V and 9 bases from J, the junction contained 14 bases not matched to a gene. CDR3 length: 16 amino acids. The DNA for the CDR3 is TGTGCCAGCAGCCTAGGGTTGGGAGGGGGCGGTTCACCCCTCCACTTT. As protein: CASSLGLGGGGSPLHF.

This clonotype was counted between two and nine times. The rearrangement links TRBV20-1 to TRBJ2-7, with a possible D match to TRBD1 (6 bases). CDR3 size: 13 residues. Germline loops: CDR1 DFQATT, CDR2 SNEGSKA (reference sequence). Trimming cost V 3 bases and J 6 bases, with 15 bases left between them. The CDR3 loop reads CSASQGGLFEQYF. The CDR3 coding sequence is TGCAGTGCTAGCCAAGGGGGATTGTTCGAGCAGTACTTC.

This clonotype appeared a few times. The chain combines TRBV6-1 with TRBJ1-5; D gene ambiguous. V was cut by 0 bases and J by 4 bases, with 7 bases left in between. Germline CDR1 MNHNS, CDR2 SASEGT. The CDR3 runs 14 residues. The chain's CDR3 is CASSEAWENQPQHF. As DNA, the CDR3 is TGTGCCAGCAGTGAAGCTTGGGAAAATCAGCCCCAGCATTTT.

This chain joins TRBV24-1 and TRBJ2-3, with 7 bases lining up with TRBD1. CDR3 size: 13 residues. Per the germline V gene, CDR1 is KGHDR and CDR2 is SFDVKD. V was pared by 10 bases and J by 2 bases, with 5 bases of the junction left unmatched. CDR3: CATGDSPTDTQYF. The CDR3 DNA sequence: TGTGCCACTGGGGACAGCCCCACAGATACGCAGTATTTT.

This clonotype has a single count. A read error may explain this, as a much larger clone is one base away. The chain couples TRBV7-9 to TRBJ2-2; 7 bases are shared with TRBD1. V shed 3 bases and J 4 bases; nucleotides not matched to a gene: 2. The germline V gene encodes CDR1 SEHNR and CDR2 FQNEAQ (reference sequence). The CDR3 runs 14 residues. The CDR3: CASSLGQFTGELFF. The CDR3, as DNA: TGTGCCAGCAGCTTGGGACAGTTCACCGGGGAGCTGTTTTTT. Using reference TRBV7-9 and TRBJ2-2 for the parts outside the CDR3, the full variable domain is DTGVSQNPRHKITKRGQNVTFRCDPISEHNRLYWYRQTLGQGPEFLTYFQNEAQLEKSRLLSDRFSAERPKGSFSTLEIQRTEQGDSAMYLCASSLGQFTGELFFGEGSRLTVL.

The genes are TRBV29-1 and TRBJ1-5; TRBD1 might be the D (6 bases). Germline V gene sequence: CDR1 SQVTM, CDR2 ANQGSEA. The CDR3 length is 14 residues. Here the CDR3 reads CRVDTGDTWETQHF. The CDR3, as DNA: TGCAGAGTGGACACGGGGGACACCTGGGAGACCCAGCATTTT.

The chain is built from TRBV11-1 and TRBJ2-1; D may match TRBD1 or TRBD2 (5 bases each). The ends were cut back, 4 bases at V and 7 bases at J, with 17 bases in the middle. Looked up from germline, CDR1 is SGHAT and CDR2 is FQDESV (reference sequence). This CDR3 contains 15 residues. In DNA, the CDR3 is TGTGCCAGCAGCTCCCTGGCTTCGGGACGGAATGAGCAGTTCTTC. As protein: CASSSLASGRNEQFF. Complete variable domain (other parts from reference TRBV11-1 and TRBJ2-1): EAEVAQSPRYKITEKSQAVAFWCDPISGHATLYWYRQILGQGPELLVQFQDESVVDDSQLPKDRFSAERLKGVDSTLKIQPAELGDSAMYLCASSSLASGRNEQFFGPGTRLTVL.

V gene TRBV19 combines with J gene TRBJ1-5; D gene ambiguous. V gave up 9 bases and J gave up 11 bases, with 23 bases separating them. Germline V gene data show CDR1 as LNHDA and CDR2 as SQIVND (reference sequence). CDR3 size: 14 residues. CDR3 sequence reads: CASSSVRGASAQHF. The CDR3 nucleotides read TGTGCCAGCAGCTCAGTCCGGGGTGCGTCGGCCCAGCATTTT.

In its sample, this clonotype was seen a few times. The chain has TRBV6-1 and TRBJ2-2; D perhaps matches TRBD2 (5 bases). V lost 5 bases, J lost 2 bases, and 12 bases lay in between. Germline V lookup: CDR1 MNHNS, CDR2 SASEGT. The CDR3 covers 15 residues. As DNA, the CDR3 is TGTGCCAGCAGTCCTACTAGATCAAACACCGGGGAGCTGTTTTTT. Translation: CASSPTRSNTGELFF.

This clonotype was detected a few times. This chain uses TRBV19 with TRBJ2-7; 10 nucleotides line up with TRBD1. This CDR3 is built from 15 residues. The V gene end was trimmed by 3 bases and the J gene end by 3 bases; junction bases not matched to a gene: 5. Germline-derived CDR1 and CDR2 are LNHDA and SQIVND (reference sequence). CDR3 DNA sequence: TGTGCCAGTAGTATTGGACAGGGGGGCTACTACGAGCAGTACTTC. This gives the protein CASSIGQGGYYEQYF.

In its sample, this clonotype was seen many times. The chain couples TRBV12-3 or TRBV12-4 to TRBJ2-7; TRBD2 might be the D (5 bases). This CDR3 region has 14 residues. Between the trimmed V and J ends, which lost 4 bases and 0 bases, there was a span of 10 bases. The CDR3 sequence: CASSYGLVSYEQYF. CDR3 DNA sequence: TGTGCCAGCAGTTACGGACTGGTCTCCTACGAGCAGTACTTC.

The gene calls are TRBV11-2 and TRBJ1-1; maybe TRBD1 (5 bases). Germline-derived CDR1 and CDR2 are SGHAT and FQNNGV. Deletions cut 5 bases from V and 4 bases from J, with 14 bases between. CDR3 length: 14 residues. CDR3 in amino acids: CASSPAGGSTEAFF. CDR3 bases: TGTGCCAGCAGCCCGGCGGGGGGTAGCACTGAAGCTTTCTTT.

This clonotype occurred many times. This sequence joins TRBV2 and TRBJ1-1; D might be TRBD1 (5 bases). The length of the CDR3 is 15 residues. Trimming pared 3 bases from V and 1 base from J, leaving 12 bases between. Germline loops: CDR1 SNHLY, CDR2 FYNNEI. This CDR3 reads CASSEQGLTNTEAFF. The CDR3 DNA reads as TGTGCCAGCAGTGAGCAGGGACTTACGAACACTGAAGCTTTCTTT.

This clonotype was seen at least ten times. This sequence joins TRBV20-1 and TRBJ2-7, with 7 nucleotides matching TRBD2. Germline V gene sequence: CDR1 DFQATT, CDR2 SNEGSKA (reference sequence). The CDR3 is made up of 14 amino acids. The CDR3 nucleotides read TGCGGCGGGAGCGACAAAGTTGGGATGTACGAGCAGTACTTC. Its protein product is CGGSDKVGMYEQYF.